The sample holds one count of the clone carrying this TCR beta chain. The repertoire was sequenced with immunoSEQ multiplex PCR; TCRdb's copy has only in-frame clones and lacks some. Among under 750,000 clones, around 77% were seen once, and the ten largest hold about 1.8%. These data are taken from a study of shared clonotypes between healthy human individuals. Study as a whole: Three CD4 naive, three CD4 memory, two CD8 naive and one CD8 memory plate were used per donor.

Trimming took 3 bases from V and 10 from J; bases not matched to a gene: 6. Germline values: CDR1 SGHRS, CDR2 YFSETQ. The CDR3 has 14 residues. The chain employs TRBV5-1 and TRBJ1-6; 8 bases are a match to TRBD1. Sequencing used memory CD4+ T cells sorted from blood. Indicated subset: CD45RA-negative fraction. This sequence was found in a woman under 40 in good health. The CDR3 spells CASSSGQVGSPLHF. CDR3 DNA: TGCGCCAGCAGCTCGGGACAGGTCGGCTCACCCCTCCACTTT. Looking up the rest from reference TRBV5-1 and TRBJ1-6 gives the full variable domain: KAGVTQTPRYLIKTRGQQVTLSCSPISGHRSVSWYQQTPGQGLQFLFEYFSETQRNKGNFPGRFSGRQFSNSRSEMNVSTLELGDSALYLCASSSGQVGSPLHFGNGTRLTVT.